This TCR beta chain was recovered during a study of shared clonotypes between healthy human individuals. Overall study results and limits: Of the naive CD4 clonotypes, about 5% were shared across a handful of donors.

Sequencing used immunoSEQ multiplex PCR; TCRdb keeps in-frame clones, though not all of them. The sample consists of hundreds of thousands of clones, approximately 97% of them appearing once. As concerns this clone: Its antigen is unknown.

The CDR3 extends over 16 amino acids. The germline gives CDR1 SGHRS, CDR2 YFSETQ. With 3 bases clipped from V and 1 base from J, the junction kept 4 bases outside the gene matches. Adult Caucasians living in Nashville, Tennessee made up all of the donors. The CD4+ fraction was divided into a CD45RA+ naive subset and a CD45RA-negative memory subset. This TCR came from a woman in her 30s in good health. Sequences were obtained from naive CD4+ T cells sorted from blood. Subset of the sample: CD45RA+ positively selected. V gene TRBV5-1 combines with J gene TRBJ2-1; 10 bases line up with TRBD2. CDR3 in amino acids: CASSSPAGGSYNEQFF. The CDR3 DNA follows: TGCGCCAGCAGCTCCCCAGCGGGAGGGTCCTACAATGAGCAGTTCTTC.